Sequencing of this T cell receptor beta chain was carried out in a study of neoadjuvant anti-PD-1 for oral cavity cancer (dated by TCRdb to 2020 to 2022). About the study as a whole: Three to four biweekly doses of nivolumab at 3 mg/kg were mostly administered to patients before curative-intent surgical resection. A fourth nivolumab dose was given around day 43 to patients without progression, and definitive surgical resection was performed in those patients on days 50-56. Under RECIST 1.1, a patient counted as a responder if showing complete response, partial response or stable disease, and as a non-responder if showing progression. The parent correlative cohort included around twelve patients, with an approximately 32% response rate.

Beyond this particular receptor, the publication reports: A higher pretreatment blood Treg/Th17 ratio correlated with both higher pretreatment blood TCRbeta clonality and lower post-treatment tumor TCRbeta clonality. After neoadjuvant nivolumab, T cell clonality (Gini index) in PBMCs was significantly higher in non-responders than in responders. Only a few patients per response group were included in the TCR analyses, and larger cohorts for validation were called for by the authors.

Comment on this clone: What this receptor recognizes is not known. Base qualities are not provided; no much larger clone lies one nucleotide away.

The time point label here, explained by the study, means: before neoadjuvant nivolumab. Patients were newly diagnosed with stage II-IVA oral cavity squamous cell carcinoma and had received no prior systemic or radiation treatment. Everyone in the cohort had locally advanced, HPV-negative oral cavity squamous cell carcinoma. Peripheral blood mononuclear cells were analyzed directly and were not maintained or expanded in culture. Samples came from a longitudinal correlative study of a single-arm phase II trial of neoadjuvant nivolumab in oral cavity squamous cell carcinoma. Subject-matched pre- and post-treatment PBMCs and tumors from three responders and three non-responders were subjected to genomic DNA-based TCRbeta sequencing. Peripheral blood mononuclear cells were drawn once before nivolumab treatment and a second time after treatment, when surgery took place. The Maxwell RSC DNA from Cells kit was used to isolate genomic DNA from PBMCs.

Looking up the germline V gene (reference sequence) yields CDR1 LNHDA and CDR2 SQIVND. From cysteine to phenylalanine, the CDR3 is 16 amino acids long. The entry retains the CDR3 DNA only, 48 bases that are in frame from base 1. V sheds 1 base and J sheds 7 bases, leaving 17 bases between their ends. For deep sequencing of PBMC libraries, mostly approximately 460 ng of input genomic DNA was used, and six replicates were run per sample. The immunoSEQ hsTCRbeta kit was used to prepare TCRbeta libraries, following the manufacturer's instructions. The completed libraries were mixed into a single pool at 3 nM, then sequenced with an Illumina NovaSeq 6000 S4 flow cell. Per the original workflow: The immunoSEQ Analyzer handled quality control and preprocessing of the raw data. The analysis was limited to productive rearrangements, and each clonotype was defined by a unique CDR3 amino acid sequence. Repertoire clonality was estimated as the Gini-Simpson index, computed with the R package tcR. Gini indices were compared with Student's t test, and associations with tumor size change were assessed by Pearson correlation. TCRdb mirrors the immuneACCESS table, restricted to in-frame sequences. Some clones are absent from its copies; in checked studies, under half trace to an unresolved V gene, and the reason for the others is unknown. That table is the source of V, J and clone size, and D and trimming were worked out from the DNA. Within this sample are 11,000 to 15,000 clones, with 65% of them counted one time only. Approximately 2.9% of the sample goes to the ten largest clones.

Sample: PBMCs, taken before nivolumab (anti-PD-1) treatment. This receptor chain uses TRBV19 and TRBJ1-3; a tentative D match to TRBD1 spans 6 bases. The clonotype was recovered from a person aged 40 to 85 with oral cavity squamous cell carcinoma. In nucleotides, the sequence is TGTGCCAGTAGTATAGTCGGGGGCCACCGTGGTAACACCATATATTTT. Translated, this is CASSIVGGHRGNTIYF.